The clone carrying this TCR beta chain was seen a single time. Its matching antigen is unknown. The sample is drawn from a study of lymphopenia after photon versus proton radiotherapy. The CDR3 covers 16 residues. V was pared by 3 bases and J by 0 bases, with 5 bases of the junction left unmatched. Germline CDR1 reads ENHRY; CDR2 reads SYGVKD. Assay used: immunoSEQ multiplex PCR; TCRdb lists only in-frame clones, some missing. In the table there are around 19,000 clones, about four fifths of which are singletons. Points from the study as a whole: Survival link was tested only in deceased patients; proton benefit remains a possibility. Photon-treated patients lost naive T cells and TCR diversity; proton-treated stayed stable. Larger post-nadir TCR diversity loss correlated inversely with survival in deceased patients. After the lymphocyte nadir, photon-treated repertoires showed oligoclonal expansion, especially of CD8+ Temra cells.

This sequence originates from a woman aged 50 to 60 with pancreatic cancer. This chain links TRBV10-3 with TRBJ1-5, with 7 bases fitting TRBD1. Sequencing was performed on peripheral blood, taken from a patient treated with photon-based radiotherapy. CDR3 region: CAISDRDSNSNQPQHF. The DNA for the CDR3 is TGTGCCATCAGTGATAGGGACAGCAATAGCAATCAGCCCCAGCATTTT.